A single TCR beta chain is shown here with its context. What it recognizes is unknown. Donation came from healthy Caucasian individuals in Russia who were aged about 6 to 100. Each donor had ten milliliters of peripheral blood drawn. Extracted total RNA amounted to at least 5 micrograms for each sample. This entry belongs to a study of blood T cells in healthy people across ages. Study-wide results and limits: The fall in TCR beta diversity per million T cells was roughly linear with age.

The CDR3 totals 15 residues. The V gene's germline CDR1 is SGHTA and CDR2 FQGNSA. The germline V and J ends were trimmed by 3 bases and 4 bases, with 16 bases remaining between them. The second PCR ran roughly 6 to 12 cycles with a sample-barcoded 5' primer and J-beta primers. Each CDR3 protein gets one entry after TCRdb re-called the 5' RACE reads with MiXCR. The sample has 700,000 to 950,000 distinct CDR3 sequences, 55% to 70% seen once. V usage is TRBV7-2 and J usage is TRBJ2-7; maybe TRBD2 (5 bases). The TCR was taken from a man in his thirties or forties in good health. Sequences were obtained from blood. In DNA form, the CDR3 reads TGTGCCAGCAGCTTGGCGAATGTTAGAGGGTACGAGCAGTACTTC. The encoded protein is CASSLANVRGYEQYF. The full variable domain, its missing parts supplied by reference TRBV7-2 and TRBJ2-7, is GAGVSQSPSNKVTEKGKDVELRCDPISGHTALYWYRQSLGQGLEFLIYFQGNSAPDKSGLPSDRFSAERTGGSVSTLTIQRTQQEDSAVYLCASSLANVRGYEQYFGPGTRLTVT.